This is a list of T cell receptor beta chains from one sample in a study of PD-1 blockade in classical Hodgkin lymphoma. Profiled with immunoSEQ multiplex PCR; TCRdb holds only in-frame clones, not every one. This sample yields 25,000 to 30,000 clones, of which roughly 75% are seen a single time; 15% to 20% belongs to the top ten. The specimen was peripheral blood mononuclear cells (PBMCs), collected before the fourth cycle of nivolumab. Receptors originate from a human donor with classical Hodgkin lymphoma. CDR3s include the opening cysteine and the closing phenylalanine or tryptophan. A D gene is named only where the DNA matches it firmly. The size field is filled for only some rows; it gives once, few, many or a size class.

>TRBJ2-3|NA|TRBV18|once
TGTGCCAGCTCGAAAGATCTAGCGAATACGCAGTATTTT
CASSKDLANTQYF
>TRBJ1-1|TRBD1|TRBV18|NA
TGTGCCAGCTCACTAACCGGGACAGGGGAAACTGAAGCTTTCTTT
CASSLTGTGETEAFF
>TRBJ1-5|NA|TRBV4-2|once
TGTGCCAGCAGCCCGGAGGCAGGCCTGGGGCAGCCCCAGCATTTT
CASSPEAGLGQPQHF
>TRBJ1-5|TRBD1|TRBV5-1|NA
TGCGCCAGCAGCTTGGGGACAGGGGAGGCTCAGCCCCAGCATTTT
CASSLGTGEAQPQHF
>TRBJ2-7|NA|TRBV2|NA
TGTGCCAGCAGTCGACAGGACTACTACGAGCAGTACTTC
CASSRQDYYEQYF
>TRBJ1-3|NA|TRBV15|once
TGTGCCACCAGCAGAGCGCGGGGGTTGCTCGGAAACACCATATATTTT
CATSRARGLLGNTIYF
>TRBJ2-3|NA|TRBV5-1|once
TGCGCCAGCAGCTTGGAGGGGGGTCTAGATACGCAGTATTTT
CASSLEGGLDTQYF
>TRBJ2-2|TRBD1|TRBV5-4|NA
TGTGCCAGCAGGGACAGGGCAACCGGGGAGCTGTTTTTT
CASRDRATGELFF
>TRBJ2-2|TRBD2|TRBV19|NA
TGTGCCAGTAGTCCGCGGACTAGCGGATACGCGAACACCGGGGAGCTGTTTTTT
CASSPRTSGYANTGELFF
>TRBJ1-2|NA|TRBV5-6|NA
TGTGCCAGCAGCTTGGCAGGGATCGGCTACACCTTC
CASSLAGIGYTF
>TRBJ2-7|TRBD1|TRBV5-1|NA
TGCGCCAGCAGCTTCACAGGGGTCGAAGGTAACGAGCAGTACTTC
CASSFTGVEGNEQYF
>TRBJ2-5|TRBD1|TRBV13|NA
TGTGCCAGCAGCTACGCCGGGACAGGTCCGCGAGAGACCCAGTACTTC
CASSYAGTGPRETQYF
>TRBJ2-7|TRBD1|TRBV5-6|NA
TGTGCCAGCACCTCGACGGGACAGAGGACCTACGAGCAGTACTTC
CASTSTGQRTYEQYF
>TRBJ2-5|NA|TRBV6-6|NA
TGTGCCAGCACTCTTCCAGGGTCAGAGACCCAGTACTTC
CASTLPGSETQYF
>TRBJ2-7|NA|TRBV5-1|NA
TGCGCCAGCAGCTCGGACGGACTCTACGAGCAGTACTTC
CASSSDGLYEQYF
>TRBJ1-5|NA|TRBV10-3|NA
TGTGCCATCAGTACTGACAATAGCAATCAGCCCCAGCATTTT
CAISTDNSNQPQHF
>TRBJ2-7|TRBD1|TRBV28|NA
TGTGCCAGCAGTCGGACAGGGGGGTCCTACGAGCAGTACTTC
CASSRTGGSYEQYF
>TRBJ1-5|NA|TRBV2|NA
TGTGCCAGCAGTGATAATAGGGATCAGCCCCAGCATTTT
CASSDNRDQPQHF
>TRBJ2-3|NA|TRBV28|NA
TGTGCCAGCAGTTTTGACTTTGGGGCCGATACGCAGTATTTT
CASSFDFGADTQYF
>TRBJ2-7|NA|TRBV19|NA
TGTGCCAGTAGTATAAGAGGGTTCCACGAGCAGTACTTC
CASSIRGFHEQYF
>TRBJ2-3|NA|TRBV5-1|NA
TGCGCCAGCAGCTTGGAACAGGGTATGAGGACAGATACGCAGTATTTT
CASSLEQGMRTDTQYF
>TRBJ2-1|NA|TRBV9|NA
TGTGCCAGCAGCCCAACTAGGACATCCTACAATGAGCAGTTCTTC
CASSPTRTSYNEQFF
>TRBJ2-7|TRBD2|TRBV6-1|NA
TGTGCCAGCAGTTCGACTAGCGGACCTGAAGGCGAGCAGTACTTC
CASSSTSGPEGEQYF
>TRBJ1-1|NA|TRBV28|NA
TGTGCCAGCAGTTTAGATGGGTCAATGAACACTGAAGCTTTCTTT
CASSLDGSMNTEAFF
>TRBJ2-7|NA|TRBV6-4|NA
TGTGCCAGCAGTGACCCCGGGACACAGAGCACCCACGAGCAGTACTTC
CASSDPGTQSTHEQYF
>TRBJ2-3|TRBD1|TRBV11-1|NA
TGTGCCAGCAGCGCGACAGGGAAATTCACAGATACGCAGTATTTT
CASSATGKFTDTQYF
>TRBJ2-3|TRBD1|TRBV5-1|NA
TGCGCCAGCAGCCGGGAGTGGGACAGGGGAGGTGCAGATACGCAGTATTTT
CASSREWDRGGADTQYF
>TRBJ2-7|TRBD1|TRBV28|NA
TGTGCCAGCAGTGCCTGGGGACAGGACAGCTCCTACGAGCAGTACTTC
CASSAWGQDSSYEQYF
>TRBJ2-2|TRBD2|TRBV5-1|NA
TGCGCCAGCGAAGCGGGAGTCCCCGGGGGGGAGCTGTTTTTT
CASEAGVPGGELFF
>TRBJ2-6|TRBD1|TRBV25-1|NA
TGTGCCAGCAGTGGCCCCACAGGGGGCCCTGGGGCCAACGTCCTGACTTTC
CASSGPTGGPGANVLTF
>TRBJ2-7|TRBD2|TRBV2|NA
TGTGCCAGCAAGACTAGCGGGAGTGTCTACGAGCAGTACTTC
CASKTSGSVYEQYF
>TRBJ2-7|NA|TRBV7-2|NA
TGTGCCAGCAGCTTAGGACCTAGGGACTACGAGCAGTACTTC
CASSLGPRDYEQYF
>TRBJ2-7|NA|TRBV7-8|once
TGTGCCAGCAGCTTAGAGGGCAGGGCCGTTTTCTACGAGCAGTACTTC
CASSLEGRAVFYEQYF
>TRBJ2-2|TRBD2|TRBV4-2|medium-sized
TGTGCCAGCAGCCAACTAGCGGGAGACACCGGGGAGCTGTTTTTT
CASSQLAGDTGELFF
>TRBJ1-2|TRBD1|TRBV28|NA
TGTGCCAGCAGTGGGACAGGGGAAGAGTATGGCTACACCTTC
CASSGTGEEYGYTF
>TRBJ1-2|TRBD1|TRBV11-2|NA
TGTGCCAGCAAGACCGGGACAGCCCCTACGGACTATGGCTACACCTTC
CASKTGTAPTDYGYTF
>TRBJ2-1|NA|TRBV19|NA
TGTGCCAGTAGTACTCGACGGACTCCCCAGAATCTCTACAATGAGCAGTTCTTC
CASSTRRTPQNLYNEQFF
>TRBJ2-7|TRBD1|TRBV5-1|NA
TGCGCCAGCAGCTTGACCGGGACAGGGACATACGAGCAGTACTTC
CASSLTGTGTYEQYF
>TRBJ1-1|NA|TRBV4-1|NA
TGCGCCAGCAGCCAAGGGATCACCGTCGGGTACACTGAAGCTTTCTTT
CASSQGITVGYTEAFF
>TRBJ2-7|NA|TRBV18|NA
TGTGCCAGCTCACCCCTGGGGCATCTCTACGAGCAGTACTTC
CASSPLGHLYEQYF
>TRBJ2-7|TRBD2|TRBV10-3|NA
TGTGCCAGTGGGACTAGCTCGACCTACGAGCAGTACTTC
CASGTSSTYEQYF
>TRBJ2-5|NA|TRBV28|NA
TGTGCCGGGCGAAAAGAGACCCAGTACTTC
CAGRKETQYF
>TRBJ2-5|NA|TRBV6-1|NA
TGTGCCAGCAGCCGGGGGGCGCTGGGGCAAGAGACCCAGTACTTC
CASSRGALGQETQYF
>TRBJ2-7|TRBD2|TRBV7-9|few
TGTGCCAGCAGCTTTCTAGCGGGCCTTGCCTACGAGCAGTACTTC
CASSFLAGLAYEQYF
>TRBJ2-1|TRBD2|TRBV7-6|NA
TGTGCCAGCAGCCCACCCGGGACTAGCGGACCGAGCTCCTACAATGAGCAGTTCTTC
CASSPPGTSGPSSYNEQFF
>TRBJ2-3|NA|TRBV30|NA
TGTGCCTGGACTAACTCAGATACGCAGTATTTT
CAWTNSDTQYF
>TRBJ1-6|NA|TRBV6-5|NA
TGTGCCAGCAGTTACGGGACGTATAATTCACCCCTCCACTTT
CASSYGTYNSPLHF
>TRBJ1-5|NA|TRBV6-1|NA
TGTGCCAGCAGTGGGACATACAGCAATCAGCCCCAGCATTTT
CASSGTYSNQPQHF
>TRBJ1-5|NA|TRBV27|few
TGTGCCAGCAGTTATAGGGGGGCCGATCAGCCCCAGCATTTT
CASSYRGADQPQHF
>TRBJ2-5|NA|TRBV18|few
TGTGCCAGCTCACCTCTCGGTGGCGAGACCCAGTACTTC
CASSPLGGETQYF
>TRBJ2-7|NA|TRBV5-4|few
TGTGCCAGCAGCGGTAAAAGCTCCTACGAGCAGTACTTC
CASSGKSSYEQYF
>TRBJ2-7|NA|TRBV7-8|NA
TGTGCCAGCAGCTTAGTTCCGGGCCCATACGAGCAGTACTTC
CASSLVPGPYEQYF
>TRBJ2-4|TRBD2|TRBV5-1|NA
TGCGCCAGCAGCCCGGCGGGGGGGACGAACATTCAGTACTTC
CASSPAGGTNIQYF